The 14 T cell receptor beta chains presented below share a single source sample, sequenced in a study of control samples from healthy donors and cancer patients. The table came from immunoSEQ multiplex PCR; TCRdb's copy has only in-frame clones and leaves some out. The sample contains around 95,000 clones, more than 75% of which appear only once. Input material: blood. The receptor source for this set is a woman between 50 and 59 years old in good health.

In its sample, this clone was seen a few times. The J gene is TRBJ1-5, the V gene TRBV5-6; D unresolved. Deletions cut 3 bases from V and 4 bases from J, with 5 bases between. The CDR3 length is 12 residues. Germline CDR1 reads SGHDT; CDR2 reads YYEEEE. The DNA for the CDR3 is TGTGCCAGCAGCTCGTGGAATCAGCCCCAGCATTTT. Protein sequence: CASSSWNQPQHF.

The chain uses TRBV7-3 and TRBJ2-2, with D perhaps matching TRBD2 (5 bases). The CDR3 loop spans 18 amino acids. Trimming left V 5 bases short and J 2 bases short, with 21 bases between. The germline gives CDR1 SGHTA, CDR2 FQGTGA. The CDR3 DNA reads TGTGCCAGCAGCCCCCGAATAGGTGGCGGGTCTAACACCGGGGAGCTGTTTTTT. Translated, it gives CASSPRIGGGSNTGELFF.

This clone has a handful of counts. The genes are TRBV19 and TRBJ1-5; no definite D call. V was pared by 5 bases and J by 5 bases, with 10 bases between. From germline, CDR1 is LNHDA and CDR2 SQIVND (reference sequence). The CDR3 contains 13 residues. The CDR3 is CASSLGGYQPQHF. CDR3 in DNA: TGTGCCAGTAGTCTGGGCGGGTATCAGCCCCAGCATTTT. Full variable domain (missing parts from reference TRBV19 and TRBJ1-5): DGGITQSPKYLFRKEGQNVTLSCEQNLNHDAMYWYRQDPGQGLRLIYYSQIVNDFQKGDIAEGYSVSREKKESFPLTVTSAQKNPTAFYLCASSLGGYQPQHFGDGTRLSIL.

This chain connects TRBV7-3 to TRBJ1-1; D might be TRBD1 (5 bases). V dropped 0 bases and J dropped 0 bases, with 8 bases sitting between them. CDR1 is SGHTA, CDR2 FQGTGA, per germline. The CDR3 is 15 amino acids. CDR3 residues: CASSLTGTMNTEAFF. CDR3 DNA: TGTGCCAGCAGCTTAACAGGGACCATGAACACTGAAGCTTTCTTT.

The CDR3 loop reads CASSLVSENYGYTF. CDR3 in DNA: TGTGCCAGCAGCTTAGTTTCGGAGAACTATGGCTACACCTTC. The chain has TRBV7-2 and TRBJ1-2; unclear D gene. V was trimmed by 1 base and J by 2 bases, leaving 8 bases between them. CDR1 is SGHTA, CDR2 FQGNSA, per germline. The CDR3 sequence is 14 residues long.

J is TRBJ2-7 and V is TRBV4-1; no reliable D call. Germline loops: CDR1 MGHRA, CDR2 YSYEKL. The ends were cut back, 1 base at V and 6 bases at J, with 16 bases in the middle. The CDR3 covers 15 residues. CDR3 in amino acids: CASSQVIAPWGEQYF. CDR3 coding DNA: TGCGCCAGCAGCCAAGTGATAGCTCCCTGGGGCGAGCAGTACTTC.

The chain uses TRBV7-7 and TRBJ2-2; D ambiguous. CDR3 length: 11 amino acids. Germline loops: CDR1 SSHAT, CDR2 FNYEAQ (reference sequence). The V end lost 4 bases, the J end lost 9 bases, and 6 bases lay between the germline ends. The CDR3 protein is CASSWSRELFF. Written as DNA, the CDR3 is TGTGCCAGCAGCTGGAGTCGGGAGCTGTTTTTT.

The chain employs TRBV2 and TRBJ1-6; D not certain. This CDR3 contains 15 residues. Germline V gene sequence: CDR1 SNHLY, CDR2 FYNNEI. Trimming stripped 4 bases from V and 8 bases from J, with 15 bases between. CDR3 DNA: TGTGCCAGCAGTGGGGAGGGTCCCGGGTATTCACCCCTCCACTTT. Translation: CASSGEGPGYSPLHF.

V and J are TRBV4-1 and TRBJ2-5; D may be TRBD1 or TRBD2 (5 bases each). The CDR3 extends over 16 amino acids. In germline, CDR1 is MGHRA, CDR2 YSYEKL. Trimming shortened V by 1 base and J by 0 bases, and 12 bases separated the two germline ends. The CDR3 loop reads CASSQAYGTNQETQYF. DNA for the CDR3: TGCGCCAGCAGCCAAGCTTACGGGACCAACCAAGAGACCCAGTACTTC.

The chain couples TRBV19 to TRBJ1-4; 7 bases map to TRBD1. CDR1 is LNHDA and CDR2 is SQIVND in the germline V gene (reference sequence). The V gene end was trimmed by 7 bases and the J gene end by 7 bases; junction bases not matched to a gene: 9. The CDR3 is made up of 14 amino acids. The CDR3 coding sequence is TGTGCCAGTACTGGTTGGCAGGGGGGTGAAAAACTGTTTTTT. Its translation is CASTGWQGGEKLFF.

The J gene is TRBJ2-7, the V gene TRBV6-1, with 9 bases aligning to TRBD1. Germline V gives CDR1 MNHNS, CDR2 SASEGT. The ends lost 0 bases at V and 0 bases at J; junction bases unmatched: 6. CDR3 length: 17 residues. The CDR3 region is CASSEAGTGKGSYEQYF. Here the CDR3 DNA reads TGTGCCAGCAGTGAAGCGGGGACAGGGAAGGGCTCCTACGAGCAGTACTTC.

The chain employs TRBV29-1 and TRBJ1-3; D is ambiguous. V dropped 4 bases and J dropped 4 bases, with 17 bases sitting between them. From germline, CDR1 is SQVTM and CDR2 ANQGSEA. This CDR3 is built from 15 residues. The chain's CDR3 is CSVVYGSAVGNTIYF. For the CDR3, the DNA is TGCAGCGTTGTATACGGGTCCGCGGTAGGAAACACCATATATTTT.

This clone showed up just once. V usage is TRBV7-2 and J usage is TRBJ1-4, with D uncertain. Trimming removed 3 bases from V and 3 bases from J, with 11 bases in between. Germline values: CDR1 SGHTA, CDR2 FQGNSA. This CDR3 has 15 residues. The CDR3 here is CASSLNRPSNEKLFF. CDR3 bases: TGTGCCAGCAGCTTGAACAGACCTTCTAATGAAAAACTGTTTTTT.

This rearrangement joins TRBV11-1 to TRBJ2-7; no definite D call. The CDR3 has 13 amino acids. Between the trimmed V and J ends, which lost 2 bases and 3 bases, there was a span of 8 bases. Germline V CDR1 and CDR2: SGHAT, FQDESV (reference sequence). CDR3 amino acids: CASSLRASYEQYF. The CDR3 nucleotides are TGTGCCAGCAGCTTACGGGCTAGCTACGAGCAGTACTTC.